This is a list of T cell receptor beta chains from one sample in a study of somatic mutations in cytotoxic T cells in rheumatoid arthritis. Produced via immunoSEQ multiplex PCR; TCRdb's table is partial and in-frame only. The table records 2,500 to 3,000 clones, 65% to 80% of them present only once. Sequenced input: CD8+ T cells sorted from synovial fluid. The receptors were sampled from a young woman with rheumatoid arthritis. Each CDR3 is given with its conserved first and last residue. D genes are given only for firm matches. Each size is once, few, many, or a class for an expanded clone.

clone_size j_call v_call d_call cdr3_aa cdr3_nt
large TRBJ1-1 TRBV11-3 TRBD1 CASSTTGGTEAFF TGTGCCAGCAGTACGACAGGGGGCACTGAAGCTTTCTTT